These 3 T cell receptor beta chains were sequenced from one sample in a study of cytomegalovirus exposure and HLA in healthy donors. Profiling relied on immunoSEQ multiplex PCR, and the TCRdb table lists in-frame clones only, not all of them. The repertoire holds some 170,000 clones, 80% to 90% seen once, with roughly 1.4% in the top ten. The sample consisted of PBMCs. These receptors were taken from a woman aged 25 to 39 in good health and CMV-seronegative.

This chain joins TRBV19 and TRBJ1-5, with D unclear. The germline CDR1 and CDR2 sequences are LNHDA and SQIVND (reference sequence). This CDR3 region has 13 residues. Deletions cut 3 bases from V and 4 bases from J, with 7 bases between. Here the CDR3 DNA reads TGTGCCAGTAGTATTATTAGAAATCAGCCCCAGCATTTT. Translation gives CASSIIRNQPQHF.

This clone was found once. This chain uses TRBV4-2 with TRBJ2-5; no definite D call. V was cut by 0 bases and J by 5 bases, with 7 bases left in between. The CDR3 length is 13 residues. Germline V gene lookup returns CDR1 LGHNA and CDR2 YNFKEQ. CDR3 sequence reads: CASSQDLEETQYF. CDR3 coding DNA: TGTGCCAGCAGCCAAGATCTTGAGGAGACCCAGTACTTC.

The chain uses TRBV7-9 and TRBJ2-7, with 12 bases matching TRBD2. Germline V CDR1 and CDR2: SEHNR, FQNEAQ (reference sequence). The J segment lost 7 bases and the V segment lost 1 base, leaving 8 bases of the junction unmatched. The CDR3 is made up of 16 amino acids. CDR3 sequence (DNA): TGTGCCAGCAGCTTAGTTCCTAGCGGGGGGGAGGAAGAGCAGTACTTC. Its protein is CASSLVPSGGEEEQYF.